This is a list of T cell receptor beta chains from one sample in a study of blood T cell repertoires in COVID-19. Repertoires were generated with immunoSEQ multiplex PCR, while TCRdb's copy carries only in-frame clones and drops some. The data hold roughly 350,000 clones, with roughly 85% observed a single time. Sequencing was done on a sample of peripheral blood. The receptors come from a woman aged 18-29 years with acute or convalescent COVID-19. Both conserved end residues are part of each CDR3. Fields, in order: CDR3 DNA, CDR3 protein, CDR3 length, J gene, D gene, V gene, clone size. The D gene is left open where the match is weak. The listing skips clone size in some rows; elsewhere it reads once, few, many or a size class.

TGTGCCAGCAGCGTTGGGGACCCGGTAAGTCAGAGCCCGGAGGGATTTGGCTACACCTTC	CASSVGDPVSQSPEGFGYTF	20	TRBJ1-2	NA	TRBV9	NA
TGCGCCAGCAGCCAAGATCCTATAGGGGGGGGTCAGCCCCAGCATTTT	CASSQDPIGGGQPQHF	16	TRBJ1-5	NA	TRBV4-1	NA
TGTGCCAGTAGCAGGACAGCCGCAGCGCTGCTCTGGGATGGCTACACCTTC	CASSRTAAALLWDGYTF	17	TRBJ1-2	NA	TRBV19	few
TGTGCCAGCAGTTTAAGTGTAGGGCGGGGCGAGCAGTACTTC	CASSLSVGRGEQYF	14	TRBJ2-7	NA	TRBV27	NA
TGTGCCAGCAGCGTAGGGCAGGGGGTTGAAGCTTTCTTT	CASSVGQGVEAFF	13	TRBJ1-1	TRBD1	TRBV9	NA
TGTGCCAGCAGCTTGGGGACAGGGGTCCCCATGAACACTGAAGCTTTCTTT	CASSLGTGVPMNTEAFF	17	TRBJ1-1	TRBD1	TRBV5-4	NA
TGTGCCAGCTCACCACTCCTCGGGGGTCCGGACACCCCACGGCGAGAGACCCAGTACTTC	CASSPLLGGPDTPRRETQYF	20	TRBJ2-5	NA	TRBV18	many
TGCGCCAGCAGCTCAGGGGCCCTCAATCAGCCCCAGCATTTT	CASSSGALNQPQHF	14	TRBJ1-5	NA	TRBV5-1	NA
TGTGCCAGTAGTATTGCAGGGTTTGGAAACACCATATATTTT	CASSIAGFGNTIYF	14	TRBJ1-3	NA	TRBV19	NA
TGTGCCAGCAGCTTGGGCAGGGCCTTTAATGAAAAACTGTTTTTT	CASSLGRAFNEKLFF	15	TRBJ1-4	NA	TRBV11-2	NA
TGTGCCAGCAGCCCAGCGAACACCGGGGAGCTGTTTTTT	CASSPANTGELFF	13	TRBJ2-2	NA	TRBV27	many
TGTGCCAGCAGTGACGGGGGGGAAGGCACTGAAGCTTTCTTT	CASSDGGEGTEAFF	14	TRBJ1-1	NA	TRBV6-4	NA
TGCGCCAGCAGTGAGTCTAGAGGGAGGAACGAGCAGTACTTC	CASSESRGRNEQYF	14	TRBJ2-7	NA	TRBV10-1	few